A single sample is the source of the 25 T cell receptor beta chains below, sequenced in a study of blood T cell repertoires in COVID-19. Profiling relied on immunoSEQ multiplex PCR, and the TCRdb table lists in-frame clones only, not all of them. The sample has some 500,000 clones; roughly 90% are singletons. Sequencing used PBMCs or T cells enriched from blood (not recorded which). All receptors come from a woman aged 35 to 49 who had recovered from COVID-19.

V usage is TRBV5-4 and J usage is TRBJ2-7; D uncertain. There are 14 residues in the CDR3. Germline CDR1 is SGHNT and CDR2 is YYREEE (reference sequence). Trimming stripped 0 bases from V and 7 bases from J, with 14 bases between. CDR3 region: CASSLDPVPLEQYF. The CDR3 nucleotides are TGTGCCAGCAGCTTGGATCCAGTGCCCTTGGAGCAGTACTTC.

Note on this clone: One junction end does not reproduce the germline sequence, and a read error may be involved. The chain is built from TRBV7-9 and TRBJ1-2, with D uncertain. Germline V gene sequence: CDR1 SEHNR, CDR2 FQNEAQ (reference sequence). This CDR3 is built from 14 residues. In DNA, the CDR3 is TGTGCCAGCAGCTTAGCGCCTCCTAACTATGTCTACACCTTC. Translation gives CASSLAPPNYVYTF.

The chain employs TRBV18 and TRBJ2-6; 13 bases line up with TRBD2. The germline V gene has CDR1 KGHSH and CDR2 LQKENI. J gave up 3 bases and V 2 bases, and 1 base lay outside the gene matches. There are 17 residues in the CDR3. The CDR3 protein is CASSPWTSGGGANVLTF. The DNA for the CDR3 is TGTGCCAGCTCACCATGGACTAGCGGGGGTGGGGCCAACGTCCTGACTTTC.

Details on this clone: Other DNA variants within this sample encode the same CDR3. This chain joins TRBV3-1 (or the pseudogene TRBV3-2) and TRBJ1-1, with TRBD1 as a possible D gene (6 bases). V gave up 1 base and J gave up 2 bases, with 8 bases separating them. Germline CDR1 reads LGHDT; CDR2 reads YNNKEL (reference sequence). The CDR3 runs to 14 residues. Here the CDR3 DNA reads TGTGCCAGCAGCCAAGTACAGGGCAACACTGAAGCTTTCTTT. Encoded protein: CASSQVQGNTEAFF.

The chain combines TRBV19 with TRBJ1-1; D perhaps matches TRBD1 (6 bases). V dropped 3 bases and J dropped 5 bases, with 19 bases sitting between them. The CDR3 sequence is 16 residues long. Germline V CDR1 and CDR2: LNHDA, SQIVND (reference sequence). In DNA, the CDR3 is TGTGCCAGTAGTATGGCGGGGGGCTTTATGGAGACTGAAGCTTTCTTT. Its translation is CASSMAGGFMETEAFF.

This chain joins TRBV7-2 and TRBJ1-1, with D possibly being TRBD1 (5 bases). The germline V gene has CDR1 SGHTA and CDR2 FQGNSA. V lost 6 bases and J lost 5, with 16 bases in between. The CDR3 extends over 14 amino acids. The DNA for the CDR3 is TGTGCCAGCAGTACCTCGGGGGTGGGGACTGAAGCTTTCTTT. Translated, it gives CASSTSGVGTEAFF.

This rearrangement joins TRBV25-1 to TRBJ1-1; D is undetermined. This CDR3 contains 13 residues. From germline, CDR1 is MGHDK and CDR2 SYGVNS. The V end lost 1 base, the J end lost 2 bases, and 5 bases lay between the germline ends. The CDR3 is CASSESGNTEAFF. The CDR3 DNA reads as TGTGCCAGCAGTGAATCGGGTAACACTGAAGCTTTCTTT.

The V gene is TRBV19, the J gene TRBJ1-3; D ambiguous. The CDR3 covers 14 residues. The V end lost 4 bases, the J end lost 0 bases, and 7 bases lay between the germline ends. The germline V gene has CDR1 LNHDA and CDR2 SQIVND (reference sequence). In DNA form, the CDR3 reads TGTGCCAGTAGTAACATCAACTCTGGAAACACCATATATTTT. Translated, it gives CASSNINSGNTIYF.

This clone occurred a few times. The chain couples TRBV5-1 to TRBJ2-5; TRBD1 might be the D (5 bases). Trimming took 0 bases from V and 5 from J, leaving 14 bases between them. Looked up from germline, CDR1 is SGHRS and CDR2 is YFSETQ. This CDR3 is 15 amino acids long. The CDR3 bases are TGCGCCAGCAGCTTGGGACAGCTCCAGGGCGAGACCCAGTACTTC. Its translation: CASSLGQLQGETQYF.

This clone was counted a few times. V is TRBV27 and J is TRBJ1-6; D is unclear. V shed 5 bases and J shed 7 bases, with 12 bases lying between them. In germline, CDR1 is MNHEY, CDR2 SMNVEV (reference sequence). The CDR3 covers 14 residues. The CDR3, as DNA: TGTGCCAGCAGTATGCCCTGGGCGAATTCACCCCTCCACTTT. Translation: CASSMPWANSPLHF.

This chain connects TRBV19 to TRBJ1-2, with D unresolved. CDR3 size: 13 residues. The germline CDR1 and CDR2 sequences are LNHDA and SQIVND (reference sequence). V was shortened by 3 bases and J by 8 bases, with 13 bases between the two germline ends. CDR3 nucleotide sequence: TGTGCCAGTAGTATGATCGCAGGCCCCGGCTACACCTTC. Translating it yields CASSMIAGPGYTF.

The V gene is TRBV25-1, the J gene TRBJ1-6; no reliable D call. The V gene's germline CDR1 is MGHDK and CDR2 SYGVNS. The V end lost 3 bases, the J end lost 11 bases, and 11 bases lay between the germline ends. The CDR3 sequence is 13 residues long. The chain's CDR3 is CASSDSGLTPLHF. Here the CDR3 DNA reads TGTGCCAGCAGTGATTCGGGGTTGACACCCCTCCACTTT. The whole variable domain, filled in from reference TRBV25-1 and TRBJ1-6, reads EADIYQTPRYLVIGTGKKITLECSQTMGHDKMYWYQQDPGMELHLIHYSYGVNSTEKGDLSSESTVSRIRTEHFPLTLESARPSHTSQYLCASSDSGLTPLHFGNGTRLTVT.

CDR3 sequence (DNA): TGTGCCACCAGTGACCCAACTTCAACTAGCGCAGGCACAGATACGCAGTATTTT. Its translation: CATSDPTSTSAGTDTQYF. The genes are TRBV24-1 and TRBJ2-3, with 7 positions matching TRBD2. V trimming: 4 bases; J trimming: 1 base; junction bases outside the gene matches: 13. The CDR3 extends over 18 amino acids. Per the germline V gene, CDR1 is KGHDR and CDR2 is SFDVKD.

About this clone: Additional DNA sequences in this sample encode the identical CDR3. J is TRBJ1-1 and V is TRBV19; perhaps TRBD1 as D (6 bases). CDR1 and CDR2 (germline): LNHDA, SQIVND (reference sequence). The length of the CDR3 is 14 residues. With 1 base removed from V and 5 bases from J, the gap between germline ends came to 11 bases. CDR3: CASSIVGQGTEAFF. CDR3 coding DNA: TGTGCCAGTAGTATAGTTGGGCAGGGGACTGAAGCTTTCTTT.

The CDR3 sequence: CASGLVRVPPASGRALDTQYF. The CDR3, as DNA: TGTGCTAGTGGTTTGGTACGGGTCCCCCCTGCCAGCGGGAGGGCCTTGGATACGCAGTATTTT. The chain uses TRBV12-5 and TRBJ2-3; 10 bases agree with TRBD2. CDR1 is LGHNT and CDR2 is FRNRAP in the germline V gene. The CDR3 is 21 amino acids. V lost 0 bases and J lost 6; bases outside the gene matches: 21. Drawing the rest from reference TRBV12-5 and TRBJ2-3, the complete variable domain is DARVTQTPRHKVTEMGQEVTMRCQPILGHNTVFWYRQTMMQGLELLAYFRNRAPLDDSGMPKDRFSAEMPDATLATLKIQPSEPRDSAVYFCASGLVRVPPASGRALDTQYFGPGTRLTVL.

The genes are TRBV19 and TRBJ2-1; D unresolved. Between the trimmed V and J ends, which lost 5 bases and 0 bases, there was a span of 11 bases. Germline V gene data show CDR1 as LNHDA and CDR2 as SQIVND (reference sequence). The CDR3 sequence is 15 residues long. This chain's CDR3 is CASSPPRSSYNEQFF. CDR3 in DNA: TGTGCCAGTAGTCCTCCTAGAAGCTCCTACAATGAGCAGTTCTTC.

The chain's CDR3 is CASSLTWTSGYSTDTQYF. In DNA, the CDR3 is TGTGCCAGCAGCCTCACATGGACTAGCGGGTACAGCACAGATACGCAGTATTTT. The V call is TRBV7-9, the J call TRBJ2-3; 11 bases align to TRBD2. CDR3 size: 18 residues. The V gene's germline CDR1 is SEHNR and CDR2 FQNEAQ (reference sequence). V was pared by 5 bases and J by 0 bases, with 10 bases of the junction left unmatched.

This chain connects TRBV11-3 to TRBJ2-7; no reliable D call. The CDR3 is 13 amino acids. CDR1 is SGHNT, CDR2 YENEEA, per germline. Trimming took off 5 bases at V and 1 base at J, with 9 bases between the two ends. The CDR3 nucleotides read TGTGCCAGCAGCCCGCTTAGATCCTACGAGCAGTACTTC. Amino acid sequence: CASSPLRSYEQYF.

This rearrangement joins TRBV9 to TRBJ2-1, with TRBD1 identical over 8 bases. V was clipped by 5 bases and J by 8 bases; unmatched bases: 9. The CDR3 sequence is 14 residues long. CDR1 and CDR2 from the germline V gene are SGDLS and YYNGEE. CDR3 protein: CASSRDRMNDEQFF. The CDR3 bases are TGTGCCAGCAGTCGGGACAGGATGAATGATGAGCAGTTCTTC.

The chain uses TRBV24-1 and TRBJ2-2; unclear D gene. V was cut by 7 bases and J by 6 bases, with 8 bases left in between. The CDR3 consists of 12 residues. The V gene's germline CDR1 is KGHDR and CDR2 SFDVKD. The CDR3: CATRQPPGELFF. The DNA of the CDR3 is TGTGCCACCAGACAGCCGCCCGGGGAGCTGTTTTTT.

V usage is TRBV27 and J usage is TRBJ2-1; 8 nucleotides agree with TRBD1. Trimming cost V 8 bases and J 6 bases; bases outside gene matches: 9. Germline loops: CDR1 MNHEY, CDR2 SMNVEV (reference sequence). This CDR3 is built from 14 residues. The CDR3 DNA reads TGTGCCAGCCGCACTCATGGACAGGGCAATGAGCAGTTCTTC. Translated: CASRTHGQGNEQFF.

The chain has TRBV24-1 and TRBJ1-3; D is unclear. V was pared by 6 bases and J by 2 bases, with 7 bases between. CDR3 length: 13 amino acids. The germline CDR1 and CDR2 sequences are KGHDR and SFDVKD. CDR3 protein: CATSPSTGNTIYF. The CDR3 DNA follows: TGTGCCACCAGTCCAAGCACTGGAAACACCATATATTTT.

The chain couples TRBV4-2 to TRBJ1-1; TRBD1 matches 8 bases. V was pared by 1 base and J by 11 bases, with 6 bases of the junction left unmatched. The CDR3 is made up of 13 amino acids. CDR1 is LGHNA and CDR2 is YNFKEQ in the germline V gene. The chain's CDR3 is CASSQAGQGGAFF. CDR3 sequence (DNA): TGTGCCAGCAGCCAAGCCGGACAGGGCGGCGCTTTCTTT.

The V call is TRBV4-3, the J call TRBJ2-1; weak D call: TRBD2 (5 bases). The CDR3 is made up of 16 amino acids. CDR1 and CDR2 (germline): LGHNA, YSLEER. Trimming removed 0 bases at V and 1 base at J, with 10 bases between. The CDR3 spells CASSQDGLGSYNEQFF. For the CDR3, the DNA is TGCGCCAGCAGCCAAGATGGACTCGGGTCCTACAATGAGCAGTTCTTC.

The CDR3 loop reads CASSLGGTQETQYF. For the CDR3, the DNA is TGTGCCAGCAGTTTGGGCGGGACTCAAGAGACCCAGTACTTC. This sequence joins TRBV27 and TRBJ2-5, with a weak D call TRBD2 (6 bases). Germline V gene lookup returns CDR1 MNHEY and CDR2 SMNVEV (reference sequence). V was trimmed by 3 bases and J by 2 bases, leaving 10 bases between them. CDR3 size: 14 residues.